This T cell receptor beta chain was documented in a study of monozygotic twins with inflammatory bowel disease. With the 5' RACE reads reprocessed, TCRdb shows one record per CDR3 protein and no DNA. The sample spans roughly 100,000 distinct CDR3 sequences; the ten largest clones claim approximately 2%. Study-level results: Healthy co-twins exceeded IBD patients in TCRbeta diversity as measured by inverse Simpson.

Comments on this clonotype: Antigen unknown.

Sample: blood. The sequence was obtained from a human donor with ulcerative colitis or Crohn's disease, or a healthy co-twin of an affected twin (not recorded which).

The CDR3 loop is CASSLGQGTYSYNEQFF. The chain uses TRBV5-1 and TRBJ2-1; the D gene TCRdb calls, TRBD1, cannot be checked with no DNA. Germline V gives CDR1 SGHRS, CDR2 YFSETQ. CDR3 length: 17 residues.